A single sample gave rise to the 7 T cell receptor beta chains below, sequenced in a study of blood T cell repertoires in COVID-19. Sequencing was performed with immunoSEQ multiplex PCR; in TCRdb, only in-frame clones are kept and a portion is missing. The sample contains roughly 260,000 clones, approximately 79% of which appear only once. Sequenced: peripheral blood. These TCRs come from a middle-aged woman with active or convalescent COVID-19.

V usage is TRBV28 and J usage is TRBJ2-5, with a possible D match to TRBD2 (6 bases). CDR3 length equals 14 residues. V shed 6 bases and J shed 5 bases, with 16 bases lying between them. The germline CDR1 and CDR2 sequences are MDHEN and SYDVKM. CDR3 bases: TGTGCCAGCAGCCAAGTGGTCCGGGGGGAGACCCAGTACTTC. Translated, it gives CASSQVVRGETQYF.

This chain uses TRBV27 with TRBJ1-1, with D tentatively TRBD1 (5 bases). CDR1 and CDR2 from the germline V gene are MNHEY and SMNVEV (reference sequence). The CDR3 runs to 16 residues. Trimming left V 6 bases short and J 1 base short, with 18 bases between. The CDR3 reads CASSPLRFQGNTEAFF. Here the CDR3 DNA reads TGTGCCAGCAGCCCCCTCAGATTCCAGGGGAACACTGAAGCTTTCTTT.

The V call is TRBV18, the J call TRBJ1-5, with D possibly being TRBD1 (5 bases). This CDR3 is built from 15 residues. V was shortened by 2 bases and J by 1 base, with 9 bases between the two germline ends. The germline V gene has CDR1 KGHSH and CDR2 LQKENI. The CDR3 sequence: CASSPKAGSNQPQHF. The DNA of the CDR3 is TGTGCCAGCTCACCAAAGGCAGGGAGCAATCAGCCCCAGCATTTT.

V is TRBV7-2 and J is TRBJ1-5; 8 bases are a match to TRBD1. V lost 5 bases, J lost 4 bases, and 7 bases stayed unmatched. From germline, CDR1 is SGHTA and CDR2 FQGNSA. The CDR3 has 15 amino acids. CDR3 protein: CASSRSGGLNQPQHF. CDR3 DNA sequence: TGTGCCAGCAGCCGCTCAGGGGGCCTAAATCAGCCCCAGCATTTT. The complete variable domain, with remaining parts taken from reference TRBV7-2 and TRBJ1-5, reads GAGVSQSPSNKVTEKGKDVELRCDPISGHTALYWYRQSLGQGLEFLIYFQGNSAPDKSGLPSDRFSAERTGGSVSTLTIQRTQQEDSAVYLCASSRSGGLNQPQHFGDGTRLSIL.

The genes are TRBV9 and TRBJ1-3; D not resolved. Trimming cost V 2 bases and J 0 bases, with 15 bases left between them. Germline V gene data show CDR1 as SGDLS and CDR2 as YYNGEE. This CDR3 region has 17 residues. This CDR3 is CASSVSPTVNSGNTIYF. The CDR3 nucleotides are TGTGCCAGCAGCGTCTCCCCCACAGTGAACTCTGGAAACACCATATATTTT.

CDR3 protein: CASSPDRADEKLFF. As DNA, the CDR3 is TGTGCCAGCAGCCCGGACAGGGCCGATGAAAAACTGTTTTTT. This chain connects TRBV7-9 to TRBJ1-4; 8 bases match TRBD1. V shed 5 bases and J 6 bases; nucleotides not matched to a gene: 5. The CDR3 is 14 amino acids. Germline CDR1 is SEHNR and CDR2 is FQNEAQ (reference sequence).

V and J are TRBV3-1 (or the pseudogene TRBV3-2) and TRBJ2-5; 9 bases are a match to TRBD2. Unmatched junction bases numbered 10, after V lost 4 bases and J lost 4 bases. Germline V gives CDR1 LGHDT, CDR2 YNNKEL (reference sequence). CDR3 length equals 16 residues. In DNA, the CDR3 is TGTGCCAGCAGCCGTAAGACTAGCGGAGAAATAGAGACCCAGTACTTC. Translating gives CASSRKTSGEIETQYF.